Given below is one T cell receptor (beta chain) in context. This sample is part of a study of OX40 agonist ivuxolimab in advanced cancers. The CDR3 has 14 amino acids. Germline loops: CDR1 MNHEY, CDR2 SMNVEV (reference sequence). V dropped 3 bases and J dropped 2 bases, with 9 bases sitting between them. Some clones are missing from TCRdb's copy, which holds only in-frame ones; the method was immunoSEQ multiplex PCR. The sample has tens of thousands of clones; about 76% are singletons. This specimen was CD4+ or CD8+ T cells sorted from blood, taken in a trial of the OX40 agonist ivuxolimab. J is TRBJ2-3 and V is TRBV27; D ambiguous. The TCR was taken from an adult with an advanced solid tumor such as melanoma, head and neck, liver or kidney cancer. DNA of the CDR3: TGTGCCAGCAGTTTCTCGGTAAACACAGATACGCAGTATTTT. The encoded protein is CASSFSVNTDTQYF.